The clone carrying this T cell receptor beta chain has more than one count but fewer than ten. The time point is: patch test 1, 2 weeks after DPC sensitization. Treatment defined: therapeutic diphenylcyclopropenone sensitization with weekly scalp DPC. In germline, CDR1 is MNHEY, CDR2 SVGEGT. Trimming cost V 5 bases and J 4 bases, with 14 bases left between them. The CDR3 sequence is 14 residues long. Each CDR3 protein is one row after TCRdb ran MiXCR on the RACE reads. The sample shows 300,000 to 350,000 distinct CDR3 sequences, approximately 6.3% of them seen only once. These data originate in a study of human T cells and chemical hapten exposure. The overall study: Variation in per-sample TCR yields came mainly from small pooled library volume differences.

This TCR was recovered from a woman aged 18-29 years with alopecia areata. Some clones in this sample may be carry-over from other donors' samples. Sequenced material: whole blood, taken in connection with sensitization to the hapten diphenylcyclopropenone (DPC). This rearrangement joins TRBV6-2 or TRBV6-3 to TRBJ1-2; no clear D. The CDR3 loop reads CASSPSWAAYGYTF. For the CDR3, the DNA is TGTGCCAGCAGTCCCTCTTGGGCGGCCTATGGCTACACCTTC.